These 21 T cell receptor beta chains originate from one sample sequenced in a study of cytomegalovirus exposure and HLA in healthy donors (dated 2017 in TCRdb). The method behind the library was the immunoSEQ multiplex PCR assay. The multiplex PCR relied on a mix of 60 forward primers for TCR Vbeta segments and 13 reverse primers for TCR Jbeta segments. Not all clones reach the TCRdb copy of this immuneACCESS table, which keeps in-frame sequences only. Checked studies attribute under half of the gap to unresolved V genes and leave the rest unexplained. The sample table lists some 90,000 clones, around 73% of them with a count of one. The ten largest clones represent 3% to 4% of the sample. The sample taken for sequencing was PBMCs. Source of these receptors: a woman in her thirties or forties in good health and CMV-seronegative.

This chain joins TRBV28 and TRBJ1-2; perhaps TRBD1 as D (6 bases). CDR1 is MDHEN, CDR2 SYDVKM, per germline. CDR3 length equals 14 residues. V lost 6 bases and J lost 2, with 13 bases in between. This CDR3 reads CASSPPDRNYGYTF. CDR3 in DNA: TGTGCCAGCAGCCCCCCTGACAGGAACTATGGCTACACCTTC.

The chain employs TRBV14 and TRBJ2-7, with D perhaps TRBD2 (5 bases). Germline-derived CDR1 and CDR2 are SGHDN and FVKESK. Trimming shortened V by 8 bases and J by 2 bases, and 13 bases separated the two germline ends. This CDR3 is built from 13 residues. CDR3 region: CASGRPGTYEQYF. The CDR3 DNA reads TGTGCCAGCGGACGTCCGGGAACCTACGAGCAGTACTTC. The complete variable domain, with remaining parts taken from reference TRBV14 and TRBJ2-7, reads EAGVTQFPSHSVIEKGQTVTLRCDPISGHDNLYWYRRVMGKEIKFLLHFVKESKQDESGMPNNRFLAERTGGTYSTLKVQPAELEDSGVYFCASGRPGTYEQYFGPGTRLTVT.

V is TRBV10-2 and J is TRBJ1-1; D may be TRBD1 (5 bases). Germline-derived CDR1 and CDR2 are WSHSY and SAAADI. Trimming took 3 bases from V and 4 from J, leaving 12 bases between them. The CDR3 is 14 amino acids. CDR3 region: CASSDYQGTTEAFF. The DNA for the CDR3 is TGCGCCAGCAGTGATTATCAGGGAACCACTGAAGCTTTCTTT.

The chain joins TRBV7-9 to TRBJ2-2, with TRBD2 matching over 11 bases. Germline V lookup: CDR1 SEHNR, CDR2 FQNEAQ (reference sequence). The CDR3 totals 16 residues. The trim removed 4 bases at V and 1 base at J, leaving 2 bases unmatched. CDR3 protein: CASSSTSGVNTGELFF. The CDR3 DNA reads as TGTGCCAGCAGCTCGACTAGCGGGGTGAACACCGGGGAGCTGTTTTTT. The full variable domain, in which reference TRBV7-9 and TRBJ2-2 provide the parts outside the CDR3, is DTGVSQNPRHKITKRGQNVTFRCDPISEHNRLYWYRQTLGQGPEFLTYFQNEAQLEKSRLLSDRFSAERPKGSFSTLEIQRTEQGDSAMYLCASSSTSGVNTGELFFGEGSRLTVL.

This clone came up a few times. The J gene is TRBJ1-2, the V gene TRBV5-1; D gene uncertain. Germline V CDR1 and CDR2: SGHRS, YFSETQ. Trimming left V 1 base short and J 5 bases short, with 9 bases between. CDR3 length equals 13 residues. CDR3 protein: CASSLTFGYGYTF. CDR3 DNA sequence: TGCGCCAGCAGCTTGACATTCGGGTATGGCTACACCTTC.

The chain carries TRBV6-5 and TRBJ1-4, with TRBD1 matching 7 bases. Germline CDR1 and CDR2: MNHEY and SVGAGI. J was trimmed by 5 bases and V by 2 bases; bases with no gene match: 2. The length of the CDR3 is 14 residues. CDR3: CASSYLGQNEKLFF. For the CDR3, the DNA is TGTGCCAGCAGTTACCTGGGACAGAATGAAAAACTGTTTTTT.

V is TRBV5-1 and J is TRBJ2-3; 13 bases map to TRBD2. This CDR3 spans 16 amino acids. Germline lookup yields CDR1 SGHRS and CDR2 YFSETQ. V trimming: 4 bases; J trimming: 4 bases; junction bases outside the gene matches: 6. CDR3 DNA: TGCGCCAGCAGCACCGGACTAGCGGGAGTGGCAGATACGCAGTATTTT. This sequence encodes CASSTGLAGVADTQYF.

This sequence joins TRBV28 and TRBJ2-1; 8 nucleotides line up with TRBD1. This CDR3 has 13 amino acids. The V gene end was trimmed by 5 bases and the J gene end by 8 bases; junction bases not matched to a gene: 5. Looked up from germline, CDR1 is MDHEN and CDR2 is SYDVKM. The CDR3 sequence: CASSRQGPDEQFF. CDR3 bases: TGTGCCAGCAGTAGACAGGGGCCCGATGAGCAGTTCTTC.

This chain connects TRBV10-3 to TRBJ1-1; D gene ambiguous. The CDR3 is 13 residues long. Germline values: CDR1 ENHRY, CDR2 SYGVKD. The germline V and J ends were trimmed by 2 bases and 1 base, with 5 bases remaining between them. CDR3 sequence reads: CAISEGRNTEAFF. Written as DNA, the CDR3 is TGTGCCATCAGTGAGGGGCGGAACACTGAAGCTTTCTTT.

The sample holds a few counts of this clone. The chain joins TRBV30 to TRBJ2-3; 12 bases match TRBD2. V lost 2 bases to trimming and J lost 0 bases; unmatched junction nucleotides: 6. The CDR3 is made up of 17 amino acids. In germline, CDR1 is GTSNPN, CDR2 SVGIG (reference sequence). DNA for the CDR3: TGTGCCTGGAGTAGGGGACTAGCGGGTTCTAGCACAGATACGCAGTATTTT. This gives the protein CAWSRGLAGSSTDTQYF.

V usage is TRBV19 and J usage is TRBJ2-1; 13 bases map to TRBD2. CDR1 is LNHDA and CDR2 is SQIVND in the germline V gene (reference sequence). CDR3 length: 16 amino acids. After removal of 6 bases from V and 7 bases from J, the junction contained 9 bases not matched to a gene. The CDR3 coding sequence is TGTGCCAGTAGCCCCGGACTAGCGGGAGAGAGGAATGAGCAGTTCTTC. Amino acids: CASSPGLAGERNEQFF.

The rearrangement uses TRBV7-8 and TRBJ1-1, with D possibly TRBD1 on 5 matching bases. The CDR3 is 14 residues long. In germline, CDR1 is SGHVS, CDR2 FQNEAQ. Trimming stripped 5 bases from V and 11 bases from J, with 21 bases between. The CDR3 DNA reads TGTGCCAGCAGCCCCTTAAGGCAGGGAAGCTTGGCTTTCTTT. Amino acids: CASSPLRQGSLAFF.

This chain uses TRBV28 with TRBJ2-2; no definite D call. The CDR3 spans 16 residues. Trimming took 3 bases from V and 1 from J, leaving 12 bases between them. Germline-derived CDR1 and CDR2 are MDHEN and SYDVKM. Here the CDR3 reads CASSFIMGLNTGELFF. In DNA form, the CDR3 reads TGTGCCAGCAGTTTCATAATGGGCCTGAACACCGGGGAGCTGTTTTTT.

This chain connects TRBV11-2 to TRBJ2-1; maybe TRBD2 (8 bases). The CDR3 is 17 residues long. V was pared by 6 bases and J by 6 bases, with 24 bases between. Germline CDR1 SGHAT, CDR2 FQNNGV. The CDR3 coding sequence is TGTGCCAGCAGATCAGGGGGTGGCGGGAGGTTCACCAATGAGCAGTTCTTC. As protein: CASRSGGGGRFTNEQFF.

The chain links TRBV6-5 to TRBJ2-7, with 7 bases lining up with TRBD2. Trimming at V came to 6 bases and at J to 9 bases, leaving 17 bases not matched to a gene. This CDR3 region has 15 residues. In germline, CDR1 is MNHEY, CDR2 SVGAGI. The CDR3 reads CASRRTSRTMGGQYF. The CDR3 DNA reads as TGTGCCAGCAGACGGACTAGTCGGACGATGGGGGGGCAGTACTTC.

The V and J genes are TRBV5-1 and TRBJ2-1; a weak D match, TRBD1 (5 bases). Germline V gene lookup returns CDR1 SGHRS and CDR2 YFSETQ. V shed 7 bases and J shed 0 bases, with 17 bases lying between them. This CDR3 contains 16 residues. The CDR3 here is CASRYSGQRSYNEQFF. The CDR3 coding sequence is TGCGCCAGCCGTTACTCAGGGCAACGCTCCTACAATGAGCAGTTCTTC.

This chain links TRBV9 with TRBJ2-1, with D uncertain. The CDR3 consists of 14 residues. Trimming took 4 bases from V and 10 from J, leaving 18 bases between them. CDR1 is SGDLS, CDR2 YYNGEE, per germline. CDR3 protein: CASSPLGGVYEQFF. In DNA, the CDR3 is TGTGCCAGCAGCCCCCTCGGCGGTGTCTACGAGCAGTTCTTC.

The chain employs TRBV7-8 and TRBJ2-7; 7 bases match TRBD2. Losses at the gene ends were 7 bases for V and 4 bases for J; bases not matched to a gene: 10. CDR1 is SGHVS and CDR2 is FQNEAQ in the germline V gene. This CDR3 region has 14 residues. The DNA for the CDR3 is TGTGCCAGCACCCTCATAGCGGGCGATTACGAGCAGTACTTC. The encoded protein is CASTLIAGDYEQYF.

The rearrangement joins TRBV9 to TRBJ2-2; perhaps TRBD2 as D (6 bases). The CDR3 has 14 amino acids. In germline, CDR1 is SGDLS, CDR2 YYNGEE. Trimming removed 6 bases from V and 6 bases from J, with 15 bases in between. The CDR3 spells CASNLGGPPGELFF. The DNA of the CDR3 is TGTGCCAGCAACCTTGGAGGGCCTCCCGGGGAGCTGTTTTTT.

This clone was counted a single time. The chain couples TRBV15 to TRBJ2-7, with a possible D match to TRBD1 (6 bases). The V end lost 0 bases, the J end lost 6 bases, and 15 bases lay between the germline ends. The CDR3 consists of 15 residues. The germline CDR1 and CDR2 sequences are LNHNV and YYDKDF (reference sequence). CDR3 loop: CATSRDPGQSVEQYF. As DNA, the CDR3 is TGTGCCACCAGCAGAGATCCGGGACAAAGTGTCGAGCAGTACTTC.

This rearrangement joins TRBV28 to TRBJ1-2, with D unclear. CDR1 and CDR2 (germline): MDHEN, SYDVKM. Trimming took off 7 bases at V and 0 bases at J, with 6 bases between the two ends. The CDR3 consists of 12 residues. Written as DNA, the CDR3 is TGTGCCAGCACCAGTACTAACTATGGCTACACCTTC. It translates to CASTSTNYGYTF.